The 13 T cell receptor beta chains presented below share a single source sample, sequenced in a study of blood T cell repertoires in COVID-19. Measured with immunoSEQ multiplex PCR; TCRdb has only the in-frame clones, and not every one. The sample holds 170,000 or so clones; about 86% are singletons and the top ten take roughly 9.1%. Sequencing was done on a sample of peripheral blood. Receptor source: a man over 45 with active or convalescent COVID-19.

This rearrangement joins TRBV2 to TRBJ1-6; 10 bases map to TRBD1. With V trimmed by 4 bases and J by 10 bases, 7 bases remained unmatched. The CDR3 contains 15 residues. The germline V gene has CDR1 SNHLY and CDR2 FYNNEI. The CDR3 DNA is TGTGCCAGCAGTGGACAGGGGGCCCTTGGATCACCCCTCCACTTT. Protein: CASSGQGALGSPLHF.

This rearrangement joins TRBV27 to TRBJ2-5; 10 positions match TRBD2. This CDR3 is 14 amino acids long. After removal of 6 bases from V and 2 bases from J, the junction contained 3 bases not matched to a gene. Germline V CDR1 and CDR2: MNHEY, SMNVEV (reference sequence). The CDR3 sequence: CASSLLAGQETQYF. CDR3 coding DNA: TGTGCCAGCAGCCTACTAGCGGGACAAGAGACCCAGTACTTC.

The rearrangement links TRBV10-3 to TRBJ1-1, with a possible D match to TRBD1 (5 bases). Germline values: CDR1 ENHRY, CDR2 SYGVKD. Trimming pared 7 bases from V and 6 bases from J, leaving 15 bases between. The CDR3 runs to 13 residues. The CDR3 DNA reads TGTGCCATCAATCAGTTCAGGGAGGCTGAAGCTTTCTTT. This translates into CAINQFREAEAFF.

The gene calls are TRBV6-2 or TRBV6-3 and TRBJ1-6; 7 nucleotides align to TRBD1. V lost 2 bases and J lost 3; bases outside the gene matches: 4. The CDR3 contains 16 residues. Germline CDR1 is MNHEY and CDR2 is SVGEGT. CDR3 nucleotide sequence: TGTGCCAGCAGTTACGACCCAGGGGGCTATAATTCACCCCTCCACTTT. It translates to CASSYDPGGYNSPLHF.

The chain uses TRBV25-1 and TRBJ1-2; 12 positions agree with TRBD1. Trimming removed 7 bases from V and 7 bases from J; junction bases left unmatched: 4. Germline V gene data show CDR1 as MGHDK and CDR2 as SYGVNS. The CDR3 is 13 residues long. CDR3 in amino acids: CASKGTGGFGYTF. The CDR3 nucleotides are TGTGCCAGCAAGGGGACAGGGGGCTTTGGCTACACCTTC.

The chain couples TRBV7-2 to TRBJ1-1; TRBD1 aligns across 7 bases. The V segment lost 1 base and the J segment 5 bases; nucleotides outside the gene matches: 4. Germline lookup yields CDR1 SGHTA and CDR2 FQGNSA. The CDR3 extends over 14 amino acids. CDR3 protein: CASSLVGGATEAFF. CDR3 DNA sequence: TGTGCCAGCAGCTTAGTAGGGGGCGCGACTGAAGCTTTCTTT.

This clone was recorded many times. V usage is TRBV18 and J usage is TRBJ2-7, with D possibly TRBD2 on 7 matching bases. The CDR3 runs to 16 residues. Deletions cut 0 bases from V and 2 bases from J, with 14 bases between. Germline V CDR1 and CDR2: KGHSH, LQKENI. This CDR3 is CASSPPLGGGAYEQYF. DNA of the CDR3: TGTGCCAGCTCACCACCGTTGGGAGGGGGAGCCTACGAGCAGTACTTC.

The chain combines TRBV5-1 with TRBJ1-1, with TRBD1 matching over 7 bases. This CDR3 is built from 18 residues. V trimming: 4 bases; J trimming: 0 bases; junction bases outside the gene matches: 15. CDR1 SGHRS and CDR2 YFSETQ come from the germline V gene. CDR3 DNA sequence: TGCGCCAGCAGCATTAGCGCCGGGACAGACCTAGTGAACACTGAAGCTTTCTTT. Translation: CASSISAGTDLVNTEAFF.

This chain uses TRBV4-1 with TRBJ1-5, with 12 bases identical to TRBD1. In germline, CDR1 is MGHRA, CDR2 YSYEKL. The CDR3 consists of 16 residues. J was trimmed by 5 bases and V by 3 bases; bases with no gene match: 5. The CDR3 loop is CASSQAGTGGDQPQHF. DNA of the CDR3: TGCGCCAGCAGCCAGGCCGGGACAGGGGGCGATCAGCCCCAGCATTTT.

This sequence joins TRBV18 and TRBJ2-7; 8 nucleotides agree with TRBD1. The CDR3 spans 13 residues. Germline trimming cut 5 bases from V and 4 bases from J; bases unmatched to any gene: 4. Germline values: CDR1 KGHSH, CDR2 LQKENI. The CDR3 sequence is CASSGGQAYEQYF. The CDR3 nucleotides read TGTGCCAGCTCAGGGGGACAGGCGTACGAGCAGTACTTC.

V and J are TRBV7-2 and TRBJ2-2; 7 nucleotides align to TRBD1. Per germline, CDR1 SGHTA and CDR2 FQGNSA. The V segment lost 5 bases and the J segment 0 bases; nucleotides outside the gene matches: 6. The CDR3 contains 16 residues. The CDR3 sequence is CASSNKGTANTGELFF. The CDR3 DNA reads as TGTGCCAGCAGCAACAAAGGGACAGCGAACACCGGGGAGCTGTTTTTT.

This clone was picked up a small number of times. The rearrangement uses TRBV7-2 and TRBJ1-4, with TRBD1 as a possible D gene (5 bases). CDR3 size: 15 residues. CDR1 is SGHTA, CDR2 FQGNSA, per germline. V was shortened by 0 bases and J by 6 bases, with 11 bases between the two germline ends. The CDR3 coding sequence is TGTGCCAGCAGCTTAGCGGGGGGAAGGGATGAAAAACTGTTTTTT. Amino acids: CASSLAGGRDEKLFF.

This chain uses TRBV27 with TRBJ1-1, with 8 positions matching TRBD1. The ends lost 5 bases at V and 1 base at J; junction bases unmatched: 6. The CDR3 has 15 residues. Germline assignment: CDR1 MNHEY and CDR2 SMNVEV (reference sequence). CDR3 sequence: CASSPWDRRNTEAFF. In DNA form, the CDR3 reads TGTGCCAGCAGTCCCTGGGACAGGAGGAACACTGAAGCTTTCTTT.